This entry concerns a single TCR beta chain. Its antigen has not been determined. There are no base qualities to consult, and no much larger clone falls within one base. The data are from a study of beta chain features in type 1 diabetes (dated by TCRdb to 2016 to 2019). With regard to the full study: No differences in mean age, gender distribution, total cell number or subset yield were found between patients and healthy donors. A total of about 110,000,000 sorted cells were examined across all samples, and a strong correlation was observed between cell number per subset and RNA yield. In the study, recently diagnosed type 1 diabetes patients and matched healthy donors were compared on the TCRB repertoires of their sorted circulating CD4+ T cell subsets. Naive and central memory subsets were obtained from all 30 or so donors, but regulatory and stem cell-like memory subsets were isolated from only 8 patients and roughly 8 healthy donors.

The entire amount of isolated RNA was reverse transcribed using the High Capacity cDNA Reverse Transcription Kit, so the sequenced TCRB transcripts were expressed ones. Naive, central memory and regulatory T cell samples underwent deep immunoSEQ sequencing, averaging about 3.57 million total reads per sample. Sorted cells were lysed in RLT buffer and RNA was extracted with DNase-treated RNeasy Micro or Mini kits, depending on cell number. Each cell subset was processed on its own to prevent cross-contamination, while patient and healthy donor samples were processed together. TCRB sequences were amplified from cDNA with the immunoSEQ multiplex PCR, producing 87-bp fragments spanning the CDR3 region. Amplicons were sequenced on the Illumina HiSeq platform. The authors' analysis ran thus. Synthetic template baselines were used to correct PCR bias computationally, reads within Hamming distance 2 were collapsed together, and singletons that could not be merged were discarded. Reads were aligned to IMGT to assign V, D and J genes, CDR3 length, and insertions or deletions at six rearrangement sites. Clonotype counts were normalized to sorted cell number within each subset before computing true diversity and Gini coefficients with the tcR R package. Repertoire sharing was quantified using the overlap coefficient calculated on TCRB nucleotide sequences. Out-of-frame TCRB sequences from naive cells were analyzed to stand in for the pre-selection repertoire. As stored in TCRdb, this immuneACCESS dataset retains in-frame rearrangements with V and J assigned. A fraction of the clones does not appear; measured against another copy, unresolved V genes explain less than half of the discrepancy, and the remainder lacks a known reason. The V and J calls and clone size come from that table; D and trimming were worked out from the DNA. The sample contains about 900,000 clones, about a sixth of them found a single time. The ten largest account for 0.023% of the sample.

A single peripheral blood draw of 90 to 150 mL on average was collected from each donor into heparinised tubes. A BD FACSAria II was used to sort naive, central memory, regulatory and stem cell-like memory CD4+ T cells with a panel that included CD45RO, CCR7, CD25, CD127, CD95 and CD27. Every sorted population had a purity above 95%. PBMCs were isolated right away by Lymphoprep density gradient centrifugation and were stained directly, without culture. Samples were stained and sorted in pairs, with one healthy donor and one patient per experiment, so that batch effects were minimized. General conclusions and limits of the study: Naive, central memory and regulatory TCRB repertoires appeared more similar among patients than among healthy donors. Type 1 diabetes patients showed a moderate but significant shortening of TCRB CDR3 length in all four CD4+ subsets. Because cDNA rather than genomic DNA was sequenced, highly expressing activated cells could have been over-represented, although no difference in activation and CD3 levels was found between groups. At VDJ recombination sites, patients with type 1 diabetes made fewer insertions and deleted more nucleotides, a pattern implying thymic rearrangement abnormalities. PCR might favor shorter templates, but patient and control samples were amplified and corrected together, so any skew would affect both groups equally. Only small numbers of individuals were included in the HLA sub-analyses, which left unresolved whether HLA type had any influence on TCRB rearrangement.

V loses 3 bases of germline sequence and J loses 8 bases, and the interval between the two ends is 14 bases. The CDR3 measures 14 amino acids from cysteine to phenylalanine. The entry retains the CDR3 DNA only, 42 bases that are in frame from base 1. CDR1 and CDR2 are drawn from the germline V gene (reference sequence): WNHNN, SYGVQD. The TCR sequence derives from a woman in her late teens or twenties in good health. Sequenced: naive CD4+ T cells from blood. In light of the paper, this sample's cell subset or site label describes: true naive CD4+ T cells. The chain uses TRBV10-1 and TRBJ2-1; a tentative D call is TRBD1 (5 bases match). The CDR3 protein: CASSEGAIRDEQFF. The bases are TGCGCCAGCAGTGAAGGGGCTATTCGCGATGAGCAGTTCTTC.